The present T cell receptor beta chain was sequenced within a study of beta chain features in type 1 diabetes. Note on this clone: Its antigen is unidentified.

Sequenced material consisted of expressed TCRB transcripts (all of the isolated RNA was reverse transcribed). Method: immunoSEQ multiplex PCR; TCRdb's copy keeps in-frame clones and lacks some. The sample has over 200,000 clones; roughly 10% are singletons. Broader study findings: Among all four CD4+ subsets, Type 1 diabetes patients had TCRB CDR3s that were moderately but significantly shorter.

Losses at the gene ends were 5 bases for V and 2 bases for J; bases not matched to a gene: 2. Germline loops: CDR1 MNHEY, CDR2 SVGAGI. The CDR3 totals 13 residues. The material sequenced was naive CD4+ T cells from blood. This chain links TRBV6-5 with TRBJ2-7; TRBD1 agrees at 8 bases. The sequence was obtained from a young man with type 1 diabetes. In DNA, the CDR3 is TGTGCCAGCAGTCAGGGACAGGCCTACGAGCAGTACTTC. Translation: CASSQGQAYEQYF.